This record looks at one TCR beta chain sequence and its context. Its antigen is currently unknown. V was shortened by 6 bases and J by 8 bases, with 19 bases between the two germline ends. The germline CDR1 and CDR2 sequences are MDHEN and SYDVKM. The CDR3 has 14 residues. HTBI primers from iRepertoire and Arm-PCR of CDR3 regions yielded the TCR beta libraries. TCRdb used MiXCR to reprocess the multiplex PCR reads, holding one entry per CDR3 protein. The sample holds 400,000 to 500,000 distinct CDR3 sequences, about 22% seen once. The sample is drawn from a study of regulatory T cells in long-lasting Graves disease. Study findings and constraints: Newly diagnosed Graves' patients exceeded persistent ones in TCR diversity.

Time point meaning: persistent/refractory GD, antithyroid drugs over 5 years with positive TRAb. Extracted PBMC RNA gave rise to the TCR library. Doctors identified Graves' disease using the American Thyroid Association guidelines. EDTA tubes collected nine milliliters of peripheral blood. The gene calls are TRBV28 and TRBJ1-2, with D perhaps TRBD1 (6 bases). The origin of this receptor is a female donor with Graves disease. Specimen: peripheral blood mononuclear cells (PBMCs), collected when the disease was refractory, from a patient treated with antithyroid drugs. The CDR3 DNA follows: TGTGCCAGCAGGGAACACAGGGAAGGAAAAGGCTACACCTTC. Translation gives CASREHREGKGYTF.